The sequence of this T cell receptor beta chain was determined in a study of T cells after yellow fever vaccination. General study points: Clones that expanded after primary vaccination mostly reappeared after the booster (96% CD4, 70% to 90% CD8).

Germline V CDR1 and CDR2: LGHNA, YNFKEQ. CDR3 length equals 17 residues. After removal of 0 bases from V and 6 bases from J, the junction contained 9 bases not matched to a gene. A single record per CDR3 protein comes from TCRdb applying MiXCR to the 5' RACE reads. The sample shows around 530,000 distinct CDR3 sequences, 17% of them seen only once. As for this clonotype: Its matching antigen is unknown.

Sequencing was performed on PBMCs, taken around 5 days after the first yellow fever vaccination. V and J are TRBV4-2 and TRBJ2-1; TRBD2 aligns across 9 bases. This receptor was identified in a man aged 18 to 30 who received the YFV17D yellow fever vaccine. The CDR3 spells CASSQDRRSGGFNEQFF. The CDR3, as DNA: TGTGCCAGCAGCCAAGATCGGCGTAGCGGGGGCTTCAATGAGCAGTTCTTC.